This T cell receptor beta chain was retrieved from a study of T cells in Graves' hyperthyroidism and ophthalmopathy. Amplified TCR beta CDR3 regions came from RNA transcripts. The HTBI set primed first-round TCR CDR3 RT-PCR. TCRdb reprocessed the multiplex PCR reads via MiXCR and lists one record per CDR3 protein. The table shows about 360,000 distinct CDR3 sequences, with around 13% occurring only once. Exclusion of a patient resulted from uncontrolled infection, other autoimmune disease, pregnancy or lactation. Each diagnosis drew on symptoms, thyroxine, TRAb, thyroid ultrasound and orbital computed tomography findings. This clonotype showed up many times. The CDR3 is made up of 17 amino acids. The germline V gene has CDR1 SGHTA and CDR2 FQGNSA. V lost 3 bases, J lost 0 bases, and 17 bases lay in between.

Sequencing was done on a sample of blood. V gene TRBV7-2 combines with J gene TRBJ2-5, with D hard to call. The receptor was isolated from a woman aged 18 to 35 with Graves' hyperthyroidism. This CDR3 reads CASSFNGVIPYQETQYF. Written as DNA, the CDR3 is TGTGCCAGCAGCTTCAACGGAGTTATCCCGTACCAAGAGACCCAGTACTTC. Supplemented by reference TRBV7-2 and TRBJ2-5, the full variable domain reads GAGVSQSPSNKVTEKGKDVELRCDPISGHTALYWYRQSLGQGLEFLIYFQGNSAPDKSGLPSDRFSAERTGGSVSTLTIQRTQQEDSAVYLCASSFNGVIPYQETQYFGPGTRLLVL.